The 22 T cell receptor beta chains in this list originate from one sample, sequenced in a study of Graves' ophthalmopathy and Graves' hyperthyroidism. CDR3 regions of TCR beta were amplified from RNA transcripts. HTBI primers primed a first-round RT-PCR, and a second-round multiplex PCR followed. TCRdb recomputed calls from the multiplex PCR reads with MiXCR, one row per CDR3 protein. Of about 660,000 distinct CDR3 sequences listed, about 40% were seen once; the top ten hold 3.3%. Source material: peripheral blood. The source of these receptors is an adult man with Graves' ophthalmopathy.

V gene TRBV29-1 combines with J gene TRBJ2-1; possible D gene TRBD2, 7 bases. Germline loops: CDR1 SQVTM, CDR2 ANQGSEA. The CDR3 spans 15 residues. V was pared by 5 bases and J by 0 bases, with 14 bases between. This chain's CDR3 is CSVSAGASSYNEQFF. As DNA, the CDR3 is TGCAGCGTTAGTGCGGGGGCCTCCTCCTACAATGAGCAGTTCTTC.

The chain has TRBV7-9 and TRBJ1-5; D unresolved. V dropped 2 bases and J dropped 5 bases, with 16 bases sitting between them. This CDR3 contains 16 residues. CDR1 and CDR2 from the germline V gene are SEHNR and FQNEAQ (reference sequence). The CDR3 reads CASSLSDSGGDQPQHF. CDR3 DNA: TGTGCCAGCAGCTTATCGGATTCGGGTGGGGATCAGCCCCAGCATTTT.

This clonotype was counted ten times or more. V usage is TRBV12-3 or TRBV12-4 and J usage is TRBJ1-2; maybe TRBD1 (6 bases). The CDR3 runs 14 residues. The V end was cut by 2 bases, the J end by 8 bases, with 15 bases between. The CDR3 here is CASSLQSGAEGYTF. Written as DNA, the CDR3 is TGTGCCAGCAGTTTACAATCGGGGGCGGAAGGCTACACCTTC.

Comment on this clonotype: At one of its ends the junction is not consistent with the germline gene, which may arise from a read error. J is TRBJ2-7 and V is TRBV10-3, with a possible D match to TRBD1 (5 bases). The germline V gene encodes CDR1 ENHRY and CDR2 SYGVKD. The CDR3 is made up of 16 amino acids. The CDR3 spells CASSYSKGPRGYEQYF. As DNA, the CDR3 is TGTGCCAGCAGTTACTCGAAGGGGCCGCGAGGCTACGAGCAGTACTTC.

This clonotype was seen at least ten times. V is TRBV19 and J is TRBJ1-5, with a weak D call TRBD1 (5 bases). Trimming removed 5 bases from V and 0 bases from J, with 11 bases in between. CDR3 length equals 15 residues. Germline V gene data show CDR1 as LNHDA and CDR2 as SQIVND (reference sequence). This CDR3 is CASSPQGDSNQPQHF. The CDR3 DNA sequence: TGTGCCAGTAGTCCCCAAGGGGATAGCAATCAGCCCCAGCATTTT.

As regards this clonotype: This may arise from a read error, as a much more abundant clone is one base away. The CDR3 coding sequence is TGTGCCAGCAGTTTAGCGCCAGGATTAGGCCACACCTTC. Translated: CASSLAPGLGHTF. The rearrangement joins TRBV12-3 or TRBV12-4 to TRBJ1-2; no firm D call. The length of the CDR3 is 13 residues. Between the trimmed V and J ends, which lost 0 bases and 12 bases, there was a span of 14 bases.

This clonotype came up many times. The J gene is TRBJ2-5, the V gene TRBV10-3, with D perhaps TRBD2 (7 bases). Per germline, CDR1 ENHRY and CDR2 SYGVKD. The CDR3 loop spans 15 amino acids. Trimming shortened V by 3 bases and J by 5 bases, and 16 bases separated the two germline ends. This CDR3 is CAISDVGGGHETQYF. For the CDR3, the DNA is TGTGCCATCAGTGACGTTGGGGGGGGGCACGAGACCCAGTACTTC.

In its sample, this clonotype was seen a few times. The rearrangement joins TRBV7-3 to TRBJ2-6; 9 nucleotides agree with TRBD2. CDR3 length equals 19 residues. Per germline, CDR1 SGHTA and CDR2 FQGTGA. V trimming: 4 bases; J trimming: 4 bases; junction bases outside the gene matches: 14. The CDR3 coding sequence is TGTGCCAGCAGCTCGTCGGGGCGGGGGGGCTGGGCCGGGGCCAACGTCCTGACTTTC. This codes for CASSSSGRGGWAGANVLTF.

This clonotype has a count of ten or more. The gene calls are TRBV11-2 and TRBJ1-1; TRBD1 aligns across 10 bases. Trimming at V came to 1 base and at J to 4 bases, leaving 6 bases not matched to a gene. CDR1 and CDR2 from the germline V gene are SGHAT and FQNNGV. This CDR3 is 16 amino acids long. CDR3 region: CASSLVVGQGVTEAFF. The CDR3 DNA sequence: TGTGCCAGCAGCTTAGTTGTAGGACAGGGGGTCACTGAAGCTTTCTTT.

About this clonotype itself: Mismatch with germline at one junction end may stem from a read error. CDR3 residues: CASSRKGAGAHVLTF. CDR3 DNA sequence: TGTGCCAGCAGTCGCAAAGGGGCGGGGGCCCACGTCCTGACTTTC. This chain links TRBV6-6 with TRBJ2-6, with D possibly matching TRBD2 (7 bases). Germline CDR1 reads MNHNY; CDR2 reads SVGAGI (reference sequence). The CDR3 runs 15 residues.

At least ten counts were recorded for this clonotype. This rearrangement joins TRBV12-3 or TRBV12-4 to TRBJ1-2, with D maybe TRBD1 (5 bases). V lost 5 bases and J 7 bases, leaving 11 bases between the germline ends. CDR3 size: 12 residues. This CDR3 reads CASSRPGIGYTF. For the CDR3, the DNA is TGTGCCAGCAGTCGGCCAGGGATTGGCTACACCTTC.

Notes on this clonotype: A read error may be the cause here, since a much bigger clone is one base away. This chain connects TRBV20-1 to TRBJ1-3; 8 bases match TRBD1. Unmatched junction bases numbered 5, after V lost 5 bases and J lost 8 bases. The CDR3 consists of 12 residues. Germline assignment: CDR1 DFQATT and CDR2 SNEGSKA (reference sequence). The chain's CDR3 is CSAEGQGHTIYF. The CDR3 bases are TGCAGTGCTGAAGGACAGGGACACACCATATATTTT.

This clonotype was recorded many times. The chain employs TRBV19 and TRBJ1-3; TRBD1 matches at 8 bases. Germline V lookup: CDR1 LNHDA, CDR2 SQIVND (reference sequence). This CDR3 spans 14 amino acids. The V gene end was trimmed by 5 bases and the J gene end by 4 bases; junction bases not matched to a gene: 4. The CDR3 here is CASSRTGTGNTIYF. The CDR3 bases are TGTGCCAGTAGTCGGACAGGGACCGGAAACACCATATATTTT. Based on the CDR3 plus reference TRBV19 and TRBJ1-3, the full variable domain is DGGITQSPKYLFRKEGQNVTLSCEQNLNHDAMYWYRQDPGQGLRLIYYSQIVNDFQKGDIAEGYSVSREKKESFPLTVTSAQKNPTAFYLCASSRTGTGNTIYFGEGSWLTVV.

The gene calls are TRBV6-1 and TRBJ1-1, with D possibly TRBD1 on 5 matching bases. V dropped 6 bases and J dropped 2 bases, with 13 bases sitting between them. The germline V gene encodes CDR1 MNHNS and CDR2 SASEGT. This CDR3 has 14 residues. The CDR3 sequence is CASSGRQGNTEAFF. CDR3 coding DNA: TGTGCCAGCAGCGGACGTCAGGGAAACACTGAAGCTTTCTTT.

This clonotype was recorded many times. This chain links TRBV29-1 with TRBJ2-7; possible D gene TRBD2, 5 bases. Trimming cost V 3 bases and J 0 bases, with 9 bases left between them. This CDR3 is 13 amino acids long. The germline V gene has CDR1 SQVTM and CDR2 ANQGSEA. The CDR3 sequence: CSVDIGNSYEQYF. In DNA form, the CDR3 reads TGCAGCGTTGACATCGGGAACTCCTACGAGCAGTACTTC.

Many counts were recorded for this clonotype. J is TRBJ1-1 and V is TRBV7-9; no firm D call. Germline V CDR1 and CDR2: SEHNR, FQNEAQ (reference sequence). V was cut by 7 bases and J by 5 bases, with 23 bases left in between. The CDR3 contains 16 residues. Here the CDR3 reads CASIVSPGTPDTEAFF. As DNA, the CDR3 is TGTGCCAGCATCGTCTCCCCCGGCACCCCGGATACTGAAGCTTTCTTT.

This clonotype occurred once. The chain has TRBV15 and TRBJ1-5; tentatively, D is TRBD1 (5 bases). Trimming took 0 bases from V and 11 from J, leaving 17 bases between them. Per the germline V gene, CDR1 is LNHNV and CDR2 is YYDKDF (reference sequence). This CDR3 is built from 15 residues. The CDR3 region is CATSRDGRDLETQHF. As DNA, the CDR3 is TGTGCCACCAGCAGAGATGGAAGGGACTTAGAGACCCAGCATTTT.

The chain uses TRBV2 and TRBJ2-2; 12 bases match TRBD1. This CDR3 comprises 15 residues. V trimming: 9 bases; J trimming: 5 bases; junction bases outside the gene matches: 7. In germline, CDR1 is SNHLY, CDR2 FYNNEI. The CDR3 DNA reads TGTGCCAGTCCGGGACAGGGGGCGGAAACCGGGGAGCTGTTTTTT. This encodes CASPGQGAETGELFF. Using reference TRBV2 and TRBJ2-2 for the parts outside the CDR3, the full variable domain is EPEVTQTPSHQVTQMGQEVILRCVPISNHLYFYWYRQILGQKVEFLVSFYNNEISEKSEIFDDQFSVERPDGSNFTLKIRSTKLEDSAMYFCASPGQGAETGELFFGEGSRLTVL.

The sample holds a few counts of this clonotype. The chain has TRBV14 and TRBJ1-2, with TRBD1 matching over 7 bases. J lost 6 bases, V lost 8 bases, and 15 bases had no gene match. Germline V CDR1 and CDR2: SGHDN, FVKESK. The CDR3 sequence is 15 residues long. CDR3: CASSPPKGASNGYTF. DNA of the CDR3: TGTGCCAGCTCACCACCCAAGGGGGCGTCGAATGGCTACACCTTC.

This clonotype was recorded many times. The chain links TRBV7-8 to TRBJ2-7; 7 nucleotides line up with TRBD1. V lost 5 bases and J lost 3; bases outside the gene matches: 10. This CDR3 has 15 residues. Looked up from germline, CDR1 is SGHVS and CDR2 is FQNEAQ. CDR3 loop: CASSKAGQVIYEQYF. The CDR3, as DNA: TGTGCCAGCAGCAAAGCAGGACAGGTCATCTACGAGCAGTACTTC.

On this clonotype: This could be a read error, since a much larger clone is one nucleotide away. This chain uses TRBV7-4 with TRBJ1-4, with 7 positions matching TRBD1. The V gene end was trimmed by 6 bases and the J gene end by 7 bases; junction bases not matched to a gene: 11. Germline CDR1 SGHVT, CDR2 SQSDAQ. The CDR3 loop spans 15 amino acids. The CDR3 loop is CASRPAGGRVEKLFF. Written as DNA, the CDR3 is TGTGCCAGCAGACCTGCAGGGGGGAGAGTTGAAAAACTGTTTTTT.

This clonotype was observed a handful of times. A junction boundary mismatches the germline segment, possibly from a read error. The chain carries TRBV4-1 and TRBJ1-4, with 7 bases fitting TRBD1. There are 16 residues in the CDR3. The germline V gene encodes CDR1 MGHRA and CDR2 YSYEKL. CDR3 nucleotides: TGTGCCAGCAGCCAAGATCTGGAGGGGGCGCGTGAAAAACTGTTTTTT. Protein: CASSQDLEGAREKLFF.